This record concerns one T cell receptor (beta chain) sequence. This specimen includes other DNA sequences encoding the same CDR3. Germline V gene lookup returns CDR1 MDHEN and CDR2 SYDVKM. The CDR3 is made up of 15 amino acids. V was pared by 3 bases and J by 2 bases, with 3 bases of the junction left unmatched. The data were obtained in a study of blood T cell repertoires in COVID-19. Study overall: From the United States, Italy and Spain came samples of acute and convalescent COVID-19. T cells, B-cell-depleted T cells, or PBMCs supplied cDNA or gDNA.

TCRdb's copy holds only in-frame clones and misses some; the assay was immunoSEQ multiplex PCR. The sample holds approximately 240,000 clones, roughly 84% seen once. The chain joins TRBV28 to TRBJ1-2, with 10 bases lining up with TRBD1. The source of this sequence is a woman at least 80 years old with active or convalescent COVID-19. The sequenced sample was peripheral blood. The CDR3 nucleotides are TGTGCCAGCAGTTTGGGACAGGGGAACAACTATGGCTACACCTTC. It is translated as CASSLGQGNNYGYTF.